The clone carrying this TCR beta chain was counted a few times. Its specificity is not known. The sample belongs to a study of blood T cells in healthy people across ages. Overall study findings and caveats: Per million T cells, the diversity of TCR beta decreased roughly linearly as age advanced.

In germline, CDR1 is SGHTA, CDR2 FQGNSA. V was cut by 4 bases and J by 4 bases, with 14 bases left in between. The CDR3 loop spans 15 amino acids. Primed by a sample-barcoded 5' primer and a J-beta primer mix, a second PCR proceeded for 7 to 11 cycles. TCRdb reprocessed the 5' RACE reads with MiXCR, giving one entry per CDR3 protein. The sample has some 1 million distinct CDR3 sequences, roughly 45% seen once; the top ten hold 15% to 20%. In terms of origin and age, donors were healthy Caucasian individuals from Russia aged about 6 to 100. Every donor provided 8.5 to 10 milliliters of peripheral blood. Samples each had at least 5.5 micrograms of total RNA extracted.

This clonotype originated in a woman in her sixties in good health. The specimen was blood. The rearrangement joins TRBV7-2 to TRBJ1-5; tentative D call: TRBD1 (6 bases). The CDR3 reads CASSSTGSTNQPQHF. DNA for the CDR3: TGTGCCAGCAGCTCAACAGGGAGCACAAATCAGCCCCAGCATTTT.